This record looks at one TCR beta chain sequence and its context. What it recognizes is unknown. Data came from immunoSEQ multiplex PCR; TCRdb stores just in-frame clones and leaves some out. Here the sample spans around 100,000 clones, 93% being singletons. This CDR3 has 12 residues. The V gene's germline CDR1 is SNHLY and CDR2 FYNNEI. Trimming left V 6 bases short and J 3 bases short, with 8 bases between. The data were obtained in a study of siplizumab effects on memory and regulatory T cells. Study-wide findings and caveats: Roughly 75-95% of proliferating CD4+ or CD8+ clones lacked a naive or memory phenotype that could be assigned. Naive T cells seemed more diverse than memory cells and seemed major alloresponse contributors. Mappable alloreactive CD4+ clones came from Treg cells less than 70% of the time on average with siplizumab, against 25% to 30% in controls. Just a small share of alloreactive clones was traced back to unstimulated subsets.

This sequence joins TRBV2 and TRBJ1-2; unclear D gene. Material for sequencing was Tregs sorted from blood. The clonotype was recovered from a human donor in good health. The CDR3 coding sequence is TGTGCCAGCAGGTCCGCATACTATGGCTACACCTTC. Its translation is CASRSAYYGYTF.